One sample yielded the 8 T cell receptor beta chains listed below, sequenced in a study of T cell responses to AZD1222 COVID-19 vaccine. The data were produced by immunoSEQ multiplex PCR, yet TCRdb's version contains in-frame clones alone and is incomplete. The repertoire holds 150,000 to 180,000 clones, with about nine tenths as singletons. The specimen was peripheral blood, collected on day 0 of AZD1222 vaccination. These TCRs come from an adult in good health.

J is TRBJ2-5 and V is TRBV28; TRBD1 agrees at 9 bases. V was pared by 1 base and J by 5 bases, with 8 bases of the junction left unmatched. This CDR3 contains 16 residues. Germline loops: CDR1 MDHEN, CDR2 SYDVKM. CDR3 DNA: TGTGCCAGCAGTTTATCGGTCGGGACAGGGAGGGAGACCCAGTACTTC. Translation: CASSLSVGTGRETQYF.

The chain combines TRBV6-6 with TRBJ2-2; 7 bases align to TRBD2. The CDR3 covers 16 residues. Per the germline V gene, CDR1 is MNHNY and CDR2 is SVGAGI (reference sequence). Trimming at V came to 6 bases and at J to 6 bases, leaving 13 bases not matched to a gene. Here the CDR3 DNA reads TGTGCCAGCAGATTGATGACCGGGAGGAGACCCGGGGAGCTGTTTTTT. Its protein is CASRLMTGRRPGELFF.

The V call is TRBV10-1, the J call TRBJ2-6; D is undetermined. The V gene lost 3 bases and the J gene lost 0 bases, with 3 bases spanning the gap. Germline values: CDR1 WNHNN, CDR2 SYGVQD (reference sequence). The CDR3 sequence is 14 residues long. The CDR3 nucleotides read TGCGCCAGCAGTGATCCCTCTGGGGCCAACGTCCTGACTTTC. Translation: CASSDPSGANVLTF.

This chain links TRBV9 with TRBJ1-6, with D unclear. V dropped 4 bases and J dropped 7 bases, with 12 bases sitting between them. The CDR3 is 14 residues long. The V gene's germline CDR1 is SGDLS and CDR2 YYNGEE. The CDR3 region is CASSPSQRNSPLHF. The CDR3 DNA sequence: TGTGCCAGCAGCCCCTCCCAGAGGAATTCACCCCTCCACTTT. The variable domain in full, completed from reference TRBV9 and TRBJ1-6, reads DSGVTQTPKHLITATGQRVTLRCSPRSGDLSVYWYQQSLDQGLQFLIQYYNGEERAKGNILERFSAQQFPDLHSELNLSSLELGDSALYFCASSPSQRNSPLHFGNGTRLTVT.

The CDR3 DNA sequence: TGTGCCAGCAGCCCCCCCGGACAGGCCCGGCAAGCTTTCTTT. Protein sequence: CASSPPGQARQAFF. This rearrangement joins TRBV11-3 to TRBJ1-1; 7 nucleotides line up with TRBD1. Germline lookup yields CDR1 SGHNT and CDR2 YENEEA. Germline trimming cut 5 bases from V and 9 bases from J; bases unmatched to any gene: 12. The CDR3 extends over 14 amino acids.

The V call is TRBV5-4, the J call TRBJ1-2, with 8 nucleotides matching TRBD1. The V gene end was trimmed by 2 bases and the J gene end by 2 bases; junction bases not matched to a gene: 2. CDR1 and CDR2 from the germline V gene are SGHNT and YYREEE (reference sequence). The CDR3 has 14 amino acids. The CDR3 DNA reads TGTGCCAGCAGCTTAAGACAGGGGAACTATGGCTACACCTTC. It encodes CASSLRQGNYGYTF.

This chain joins TRBV2 and TRBJ1-2; the match to TRBD1 covers 12 bases. The germline CDR1 and CDR2 sequences are SNHLY and FYNNEI. V gave up 6 bases and J gave up 2 bases; unmatched junction bases: 1. CDR3 size: 14 residues. The CDR3 is CASRGTGGNYGYTF. In DNA form, the CDR3 reads TGTGCCAGCAGGGGGACAGGGGGCAACTATGGCTACACCTTC.

The chain joins TRBV28 to TRBJ1-5; D is uncertain. The germline CDR1 and CDR2 sequences are MDHEN and SYDVKM. The CDR3 is 12 residues long. Trimming removed 6 bases from V and 5 bases from J, with 8 bases in between. Written as DNA, the CDR3 is TGTGCCAGCAGAACTGGGGATCAGCCCCAGCATTTT. Residues: CASRTGDQPQHF.